The 25 T cell receptor beta chains below all came from one sample that was sequenced in a study of T cell changes during pregnancy in multiple sclerosis. Here immunoSEQ multiplex PCR was the method, and the copy in TCRdb shows in-frame clones only, minus some. The sample contains approximately 70,000 clones, around 90% of which appear only once. The material sequenced was peripheral blood, taken after pregnancy. These TCRs come from a female donor with multiple sclerosis, enrolled in a pregnancy study.

This clone was recorded a few times. In DNA form, the CDR3 reads TGTGCCAGCAGCCTAGGGACCGGGGGACTCGAGCAGTACTTC. Its translation is CASSLGTGGLEQYF. The gene calls are TRBV5-6 and TRBJ2-7, with TRBD2 as a possible D gene (6 bases). The CDR3 is 14 residues long. Looked up from germline, CDR1 is SGHDT and CDR2 is YYEEEE. Trimming took 4 bases from V and 6 from J, leaving 17 bases between them.

This sequence joins TRBV2 and TRBJ2-1; 8 bases agree with TRBD2. V lost 1 base and J lost 5; bases outside the gene matches: 4. This CDR3 has 15 residues. The V gene's germline CDR1 is SNHLY and CDR2 FYNNEI. The CDR3 region has the DNA TGTGCCAGCAGTGAAGAACGGCGGGAGGACAATGAGCAGTTCTTC. It codes for CASSEERREDNEQFF.

This clone was seen repeatedly, ten times or more. The CDR3 DNA reads as TGTGCCAGCAGTGAAGCGCGAGAGGGTTGGACTGAAGCTTTCTTT. Residues: CASSEAREGWTEAFF. The chain carries TRBV2 and TRBJ1-1; D remains unclear. The CDR3 runs to 15 residues. CDR1 and CDR2 (germline): SNHLY, FYNNEI. V gave up 0 bases and J gave up 5 bases, with 13 bases separating them. The full variable domain, with the rest looked up from reference TRBV2 and TRBJ1-1, is EPEVTQTPSHQVTQMGQEVILRCVPISNHLYFYWYRQILGQKVEFLVSFYNNEISEKSEIFDDQFSVERPDGSNFTLKIRSTKLEDSAMYFCASSEAREGWTEAFFGQGTRLTVV.

As concerns this clone: Other DNA sequences in this sample translate to the same CDR3. The chain carries TRBV30 and TRBJ1-1, with 10 bases matching TRBD1. Germline-derived CDR1 and CDR2 are GTSNPN and SVGIG (reference sequence). V lost 3 bases, J lost 5 bases, and 21 bases stayed unmatched. The CDR3 is 19 residues long. CDR3 sequence reads: CAWSYEQYWGQGKGTEAFF. In DNA, the CDR3 is TGTGCCTGGAGCTACGAACAATATTGGGGACAGGGGAAAGGGACTGAAGCTTTCTTT.

The chain links TRBV6-6 to TRBJ2-5; the match to TRBD2 covers 8 bases. The V and J ends lost 7 bases and 1 base, in that order; junction bases with no gene match: 11. Germline CDR1 is MNHNY and CDR2 is SVGAGI (reference sequence). This CDR3 is built from 16 residues. CDR3 region: CASKGQSGRPQETQYF. The CDR3 coding sequence is TGTGCCAGCAAAGGTCAGAGCGGGAGACCCCAAGAGACCCAGTACTTC.

CDR3 amino acids: CASRGGAGELFF. The CDR3 DNA sequence: TGTGCCAGCAGGGGGGGAGCCGGGGAGCTGTTTTTT. This sequence joins TRBV6-5 and TRBJ2-2, with D maybe TRBD2 (6 bases). This CDR3 is built from 12 residues. Germline CDR1 MNHEY, CDR2 SVGAGI. The V end lost 6 bases, the J end lost 6 bases, and 8 bases lay between the germline ends.

The chain recombines TRBV21-1 with TRBJ1-1. TRBV21-1 is classified as a pseudogene. The CDR3 runs 15 residues. The DNA for the CDR3 is TGTGCCAGCAGCAAACCCTGCGGGTCCTACACTGAAGCTTTCTTT. The encoded protein is CASSKPCGSYTEAFF.

The chain is built from TRBV5-4 and TRBJ2-1; 8 positions agree with TRBD2. CDR1 is SGHNT, CDR2 YYREEE, per germline (reference sequence). The J segment lost 10 bases and the V segment lost 4 bases, leaving 13 bases of the junction unmatched. The CDR3 totals 15 residues. CDR3 nucleotide sequence: TGTGCCAGCAGCCCCGGACTAGCCCGTCAGTTGGAGCAGTTCTTC. This translates into CASSPGLARQLEQFF.

This clone was seen just once. The CDR3 bases are TGTGCCAGCAGTACCAGACTAGCGGGATACAATGAGCAGTTCTTC. Amino acid sequence: CASSTRLAGYNEQFF. This chain connects TRBV6-5 to TRBJ2-1, with 11 bases aligning to TRBD2. The CDR3 spans 15 residues. V gave up 5 bases and J gave up 4 bases; unmatched junction bases: 4. The germline V gene has CDR1 MNHEY and CDR2 SVGAGI.

This clone appeared a single time. This chain joins TRBV7-2 and TRBJ2-1; the match to TRBD2 covers 9 bases. Trimming removed 4 bases from V and 2 bases from J; junction bases left unmatched: 3. The CDR3 has 15 residues. Per the germline V gene, CDR1 is SGHTA and CDR2 is FQGNSA. CDR3 in DNA: TGTGCCAGCAGCTCCATAGCGGGAGCCTACAATGAGCAGTTCTTC. It specifies CASSSIAGAYNEQFF.

This sequence joins TRBV5-6 and TRBJ1-1; 7 nucleotides agree with TRBD1. The germline CDR1 and CDR2 sequences are SGHDT and YYEEEE. V trimming: 5 bases; J trimming: 5 bases; junction bases outside the gene matches: 6. This CDR3 contains 13 residues. As DNA, the CDR3 is TGTGCCAGCAGGGTCATACAGGGGACTGAAGCTTTCTTT. Residues: CASRVIQGTEAFF.

The V gene is TRBV5-4, the J gene TRBJ1-1; TRBD1 matches at 7 bases. The V gene's germline CDR1 is SGHNT and CDR2 YYREEE (reference sequence). This CDR3 region has 14 residues. V trimming: 6 bases; J trimming: 0 bases; junction bases outside the gene matches: 5. CDR3 residues: CASKGQTMNTEAFF. CDR3 nucleotide sequence: TGTGCCAGCAAGGGACAGACGATGAACACTGAAGCTTTCTTT.

V and J are TRBV18 and TRBJ2-2; 9 bases are shared with TRBD1. J lost 6 bases, V lost 1 base, and 6 bases had no gene match. CDR3 length equals 16 residues. Germline V CDR1 and CDR2: KGHSH, LQKENI. CDR3 sequence (DNA): TGTGCCAGCTCACCACTTCACAGGGGGCCGGCCGGGGAGCTGTTTTTT. It encodes CASSPLHRGPAGELFF.

The chain is built from TRBV5-6 and TRBJ2-3; tentatively, D is TRBD1 (5 bases). The CDR3 sequence is 13 residues long. Trimming pared 5 bases from V and 8 bases from J, leaving 15 bases between. The germline gives CDR1 SGHDT, CDR2 YYEEEE. The CDR3 region has the DNA TGTGCCAGCAGACGTTCCAAGGGGTTTACGCAGTATTTT. Protein: CASRRSKGFTQYF. The full variable domain, completed using reference TRBV5-6 and TRBJ2-3, is DAGVTQSPTHLIKTRGQQVTLRCSPKSGHDTVSWYQQALGQGPQFIFQYYEEEERQRGNFPDRFSGHQFPNYSSELNVNALLLGDSALYLCASRRSKGFTQYFGPGTRLTVL.

The chain has TRBV5-4 and TRBJ2-7, with D unresolved. CDR3 size: 15 residues. Germline V gives CDR1 SGHNT, CDR2 YYREEE (reference sequence). Trimming shortened V by 3 bases and J by 0 bases, and 13 bases separated the two germline ends. The CDR3 here is CASSYTIPGSYEQYF. For the CDR3, the DNA is TGTGCCAGCAGCTATACTATCCCTGGCTCCTACGAGCAGTACTTC.

The rearrangement uses TRBV6-4 and TRBJ1-3, with TRBD1 matching 8 bases. The trim removed 3 bases at V and 0 bases at J, leaving 4 bases unmatched. CDR3 length: 16 residues. Germline assignment: CDR1 MRHNA and CDR2 SNTAGT. The DNA of the CDR3 is TGTGCCAGCAGTGAAGGGACAGGCTCCTCTGGAAACACCATATATTTT. The encoded protein is CASSEGTGSSGNTIYF.

The chain joins TRBV28 to TRBJ1-5; D not resolved. Per germline, CDR1 MDHEN and CDR2 SYDVKM. With 2 bases removed from V and 9 bases from J, the gap between germline ends came to 8 bases. This CDR3 has 12 amino acids. The CDR3 DNA reads as TGTGCCAGCAGTTTAATTACTAGGCCCCAGCATTTT. It codes for CASSLITRPQHF.

The V and J genes are TRBV19 and TRBJ2-7, with D maybe TRBD1 (5 bases). The V end was cut by 6 bases, the J end by 6 bases, with 15 bases between. This CDR3 is built from 13 residues. Germline V gene sequence: CDR1 LNHDA, CDR2 SQIVND (reference sequence). CDR3 DNA: TGTGCCAGTAGCGTGACAGCCCCATCCGAGCAGTACTTC. It encodes CASSVTAPSEQYF.

V is TRBV5-6 and J is TRBJ1-2, with TRBD1 as a possible D gene (5 bases). V was cut by 4 bases and J by 0 bases, with 13 bases left in between. The CDR3 runs 15 residues. Germline assignment: CDR1 SGHDT and CDR2 YYEEEE. The DNA for the CDR3 is TGTGCCAGCAGCAAGATTCAGGGATCTAACTATGGCTACACCTTC. Translated: CASSKIQGSNYGYTF.

Written as DNA, the CDR3 is TGCGCCAGCAGCCCGACGACTGGGCAAGAGACCCAGTACTTC. As protein: CASSPTTGQETQYF. The chain uses TRBV5-1 and TRBJ2-5, with D hard to call. CDR1 and CDR2 from the germline V gene are SGHRS and YFSETQ. The CDR3 length is 14 residues. Trimming pared 4 bases from V and 2 bases from J, leaving 12 bases between. The variable domain in full, completed from reference TRBV5-1 and TRBJ2-5, reads KAGVTQTPRYLIKTRGQQVTLSCSPISGHRSVSWYQQTPGQGLQFLFEYFSETQRNKGNFPGRFSGRQFSNSRSEMNVSTLELGDSALYLCASSPTTGQETQYFGPGTRLLVL.

The chain couples TRBV7-3 to TRBJ2-3; 8 bases are shared with TRBD2. Germline CDR1 reads SGHTA; CDR2 reads FQGTGA. CDR3 length equals 16 residues. The V segment lost 3 bases and the J segment 6 bases; nucleotides outside the gene matches: 11. The CDR3 sequence is CASSLTSGRTGDTQYF. The CDR3 bases are TGTGCCAGCAGCTTGACCAGCGGGAGAACGGGGGATACGCAGTATTTT.

The chain recombines TRBV7-8 with TRBJ2-7, with D maybe TRBD1 (6 bases). Germline CDR1 and CDR2: SGHVS and FQNEAQ. The CDR3 consists of 15 residues. V lost 2 bases, J lost 2 bases, and 13 bases lay in between. The DNA of the CDR3 is TGTGCCAGCAGCTTAAGTTTCAGGGGCACCTACGAGCAGTACTTC. Protein product: CASSLSFRGTYEQYF.

The chain recombines TRBV6-1 with TRBJ2-7, with 12 positions matching TRBD2. The CDR3 consists of 14 residues. V lost 6 bases to trimming and J lost 6 bases; unmatched junction nucleotides: 6. CDR1 and CDR2 from the germline V gene are MNHNS and SASEGT. The CDR3 nucleotides read TGTGCCAGCAGACTAGCGGGAGGTAAGGGCGAGCAGTACTTC. This encodes CASRLAGGKGEQYF.

This chain joins TRBV10-3 and TRBJ1-2; D perhaps matches TRBD1 (6 bases). CDR3 length: 12 residues. CDR1 is ENHRY and CDR2 is SYGVKD in the germline V gene. Deletions cut 6 bases from V and 8 bases from J, with 13 bases between. In DNA form, the CDR3 reads TGTGCCATCAGCATACAGGGTGGCGGCTACACCTTC. Its translation: CAISIQGGGYTF.

The V call is TRBV11-2, the J call TRBJ2-3; TRBD2 aligns across 9 bases. V lost 5 bases and J lost 3; bases outside the gene matches: 3. Germline V lookup: CDR1 SGHAT, CDR2 FQNNGV. The CDR3 length is 14 residues. The CDR3 protein is CASSPTSGTDTQYF. The CDR3, as DNA: TGTGCCAGCAGCCCGACTAGCGGAACAGATACGCAGTATTTT.